The rows below give T cell receptor beta chains drawn from one sample of a study of blood T cell repertoires in COVID-19. TCRdb's copy holds only in-frame clones and misses some; the assay was immunoSEQ multiplex PCR. The table has about 250,000 clones, nearly 90% seen once. Sequencing was carried out using peripheral blood. The receptors come from a man in his late teens or twenties with active or convalescent COVID-19. The CDR3 runs from the conserved cysteine through the conserved F or W. The order of the fields is CDR3 DNA, CDR3 protein, J gene, clone size, D gene, V gene. The D gene is left open where the match is weak. A clone size is listed for some rows: how often the clone was seen (once, few, many), or a class if it is expanded.

CDR3 DNA: TGTGCCAGCAGCCACCCCACAGGGGGGTCGGATGAGCAGTTCTTC; CDR3 protein: CASSHPTGGSDEQFF; J gene: TRBJ2-1; clone size: few; D gene: TRBD1; V gene: TRBV3-1/TRBV3-2
CDR3 DNA: TGTGCCAGCAGTTCCGGGAAGACAGGAAAGAACACTGAAGCTTTCTTT; CDR3 protein: CASSSGKTGKNTEAFF; J gene: TRBJ1-1; clone size: NA; D gene: NA; V gene: TRBV28
CDR3 DNA: TGTGCCAGCAGTCTACCCCTTGGGGCTAGCGGGTCCAACGAGCAGTACTTC; CDR3 protein: CASSLPLGASGSNEQYF; J gene: TRBJ2-7; clone size: NA; D gene: TRBD2; V gene: TRBV28
CDR3 DNA: TGTGCCAGCAGTACCCCGAACAGGGGCTCTAACTATGGCTACACCTTC; CDR3 protein: CASSTPNRGSNYGYTF; J gene: TRBJ1-2; clone size: NA; D gene: TRBD1; V gene: TRBV6-6
CDR3 DNA: TGTGCCAGCTCACCACCTACCCAGGGGAACACCATATATTTT; CDR3 protein: CASSPPTQGNTIYF; J gene: TRBJ1-3; clone size: once; D gene: NA; V gene: TRBV18
CDR3 DNA: TGCAGTGCTAGTCTTCCGACAGGGAGCTCCTACGAGCAGTACTTC; CDR3 protein: CSASLPTGSSYEQYF; J gene: TRBJ2-7; clone size: few; D gene: TRBD1; V gene: TRBV20-1
CDR3 DNA: TGTGCCAGCAGCCAAGATCTACTAGCTACGCAGTATTTT; CDR3 protein: CASSQDLLATQYF; J gene: TRBJ2-3; clone size: NA; D gene: NA; V gene: TRBV3-1/TRBV3-2
CDR3 DNA: TGTGCCTGGAGTGGGGGCCAGGGATTAAACACTGAAGCTTTCTTT; CDR3 protein: CAWSGGQGLNTEAFF; J gene: TRBJ1-1; clone size: NA; D gene: NA; V gene: TRBV30
CDR3 DNA: TGTGCCAGCATGGGGACAGTTACAGATACGCAGTATTTT; CDR3 protein: CASMGTVTDTQYF; J gene: TRBJ2-3; clone size: NA; D gene: TRBD1; V gene: TRBV2
CDR3 DNA: TGTGCCAGCAGCTTATTACCGGGTGACGGAAATACGCAGTATTTT; CDR3 protein: CASSLLPGDGNTQYF; J gene: TRBJ2-3; clone size: few; D gene: NA; V gene: TRBV13
CDR3 DNA: TGCGCCAGCAGCCGAGACGGGGAGGCCAGGGAGAATGAGCAGTTCTTC; CDR3 protein: CASSRDGEARENEQFF; J gene: TRBJ2-1; clone size: NA; D gene: NA; V gene: TRBV4-1
CDR3 DNA: TGCGCCAGCAGCCCGGGACTAGCGGGAGGATGGAGGACAGATACGCAGTATTTT; CDR3 protein: CASSPGLAGGWRTDTQYF; J gene: TRBJ2-3; clone size: NA; D gene: TRBD2; V gene: TRBV5-1
CDR3 DNA: TGTGCCAGCAGCGTAGATAGTTGGACACTAAGAGGCTACACCTTC; CDR3 protein: CASSVDSWTLRGYTF; J gene: TRBJ1-2; clone size: NA; D gene: NA; V gene: TRBV9
CDR3 DNA: TGCGCCAGCGGAGCTCCGGGAGGGGACTATGGCTACACCTTC; CDR3 protein: CASGAPGGDYGYTF; J gene: TRBJ1-2; clone size: NA; D gene: NA; V gene: TRBV5-1
CDR3 DNA: TGTGCCAGCAGCTTGCGGGGTAATGGAAACACCATATATTTT; CDR3 protein: CASSLRGNGNTIYF; J gene: TRBJ1-3; clone size: NA; D gene: NA; V gene: TRBV5-4
CDR3 DNA: TGTGCCAGTATGGTCGGCGGGGGCCCCAATGAGCAGTTCTTC; CDR3 protein: CASMVGGGPNEQFF; J gene: TRBJ2-1; clone size: NA; D gene: NA; V gene: TRBV19
CDR3 DNA: TGCGCCAGCAGCCTGGAAAAGGGAGATCAGCCCCAGCATTTT; CDR3 protein: CASSLEKGDQPQHF; J gene: TRBJ1-5; clone size: NA; D gene: NA; V gene: TRBV4-3